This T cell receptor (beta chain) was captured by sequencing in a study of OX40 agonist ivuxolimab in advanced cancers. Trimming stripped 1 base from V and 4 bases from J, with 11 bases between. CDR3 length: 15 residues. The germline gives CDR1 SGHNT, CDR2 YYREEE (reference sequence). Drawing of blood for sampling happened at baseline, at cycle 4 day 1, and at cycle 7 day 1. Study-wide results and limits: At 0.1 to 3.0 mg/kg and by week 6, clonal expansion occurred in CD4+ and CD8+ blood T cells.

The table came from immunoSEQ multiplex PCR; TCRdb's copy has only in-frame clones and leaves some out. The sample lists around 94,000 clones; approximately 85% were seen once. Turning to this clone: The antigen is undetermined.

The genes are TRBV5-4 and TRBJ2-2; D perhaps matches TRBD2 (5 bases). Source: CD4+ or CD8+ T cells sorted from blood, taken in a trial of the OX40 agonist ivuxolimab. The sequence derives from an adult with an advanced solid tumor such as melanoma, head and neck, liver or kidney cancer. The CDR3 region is CASSLSGGPTGELFF. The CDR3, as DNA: TGTGCCAGCAGCTTGAGCGGAGGCCCCACCGGGGAGCTGTTTTTT.